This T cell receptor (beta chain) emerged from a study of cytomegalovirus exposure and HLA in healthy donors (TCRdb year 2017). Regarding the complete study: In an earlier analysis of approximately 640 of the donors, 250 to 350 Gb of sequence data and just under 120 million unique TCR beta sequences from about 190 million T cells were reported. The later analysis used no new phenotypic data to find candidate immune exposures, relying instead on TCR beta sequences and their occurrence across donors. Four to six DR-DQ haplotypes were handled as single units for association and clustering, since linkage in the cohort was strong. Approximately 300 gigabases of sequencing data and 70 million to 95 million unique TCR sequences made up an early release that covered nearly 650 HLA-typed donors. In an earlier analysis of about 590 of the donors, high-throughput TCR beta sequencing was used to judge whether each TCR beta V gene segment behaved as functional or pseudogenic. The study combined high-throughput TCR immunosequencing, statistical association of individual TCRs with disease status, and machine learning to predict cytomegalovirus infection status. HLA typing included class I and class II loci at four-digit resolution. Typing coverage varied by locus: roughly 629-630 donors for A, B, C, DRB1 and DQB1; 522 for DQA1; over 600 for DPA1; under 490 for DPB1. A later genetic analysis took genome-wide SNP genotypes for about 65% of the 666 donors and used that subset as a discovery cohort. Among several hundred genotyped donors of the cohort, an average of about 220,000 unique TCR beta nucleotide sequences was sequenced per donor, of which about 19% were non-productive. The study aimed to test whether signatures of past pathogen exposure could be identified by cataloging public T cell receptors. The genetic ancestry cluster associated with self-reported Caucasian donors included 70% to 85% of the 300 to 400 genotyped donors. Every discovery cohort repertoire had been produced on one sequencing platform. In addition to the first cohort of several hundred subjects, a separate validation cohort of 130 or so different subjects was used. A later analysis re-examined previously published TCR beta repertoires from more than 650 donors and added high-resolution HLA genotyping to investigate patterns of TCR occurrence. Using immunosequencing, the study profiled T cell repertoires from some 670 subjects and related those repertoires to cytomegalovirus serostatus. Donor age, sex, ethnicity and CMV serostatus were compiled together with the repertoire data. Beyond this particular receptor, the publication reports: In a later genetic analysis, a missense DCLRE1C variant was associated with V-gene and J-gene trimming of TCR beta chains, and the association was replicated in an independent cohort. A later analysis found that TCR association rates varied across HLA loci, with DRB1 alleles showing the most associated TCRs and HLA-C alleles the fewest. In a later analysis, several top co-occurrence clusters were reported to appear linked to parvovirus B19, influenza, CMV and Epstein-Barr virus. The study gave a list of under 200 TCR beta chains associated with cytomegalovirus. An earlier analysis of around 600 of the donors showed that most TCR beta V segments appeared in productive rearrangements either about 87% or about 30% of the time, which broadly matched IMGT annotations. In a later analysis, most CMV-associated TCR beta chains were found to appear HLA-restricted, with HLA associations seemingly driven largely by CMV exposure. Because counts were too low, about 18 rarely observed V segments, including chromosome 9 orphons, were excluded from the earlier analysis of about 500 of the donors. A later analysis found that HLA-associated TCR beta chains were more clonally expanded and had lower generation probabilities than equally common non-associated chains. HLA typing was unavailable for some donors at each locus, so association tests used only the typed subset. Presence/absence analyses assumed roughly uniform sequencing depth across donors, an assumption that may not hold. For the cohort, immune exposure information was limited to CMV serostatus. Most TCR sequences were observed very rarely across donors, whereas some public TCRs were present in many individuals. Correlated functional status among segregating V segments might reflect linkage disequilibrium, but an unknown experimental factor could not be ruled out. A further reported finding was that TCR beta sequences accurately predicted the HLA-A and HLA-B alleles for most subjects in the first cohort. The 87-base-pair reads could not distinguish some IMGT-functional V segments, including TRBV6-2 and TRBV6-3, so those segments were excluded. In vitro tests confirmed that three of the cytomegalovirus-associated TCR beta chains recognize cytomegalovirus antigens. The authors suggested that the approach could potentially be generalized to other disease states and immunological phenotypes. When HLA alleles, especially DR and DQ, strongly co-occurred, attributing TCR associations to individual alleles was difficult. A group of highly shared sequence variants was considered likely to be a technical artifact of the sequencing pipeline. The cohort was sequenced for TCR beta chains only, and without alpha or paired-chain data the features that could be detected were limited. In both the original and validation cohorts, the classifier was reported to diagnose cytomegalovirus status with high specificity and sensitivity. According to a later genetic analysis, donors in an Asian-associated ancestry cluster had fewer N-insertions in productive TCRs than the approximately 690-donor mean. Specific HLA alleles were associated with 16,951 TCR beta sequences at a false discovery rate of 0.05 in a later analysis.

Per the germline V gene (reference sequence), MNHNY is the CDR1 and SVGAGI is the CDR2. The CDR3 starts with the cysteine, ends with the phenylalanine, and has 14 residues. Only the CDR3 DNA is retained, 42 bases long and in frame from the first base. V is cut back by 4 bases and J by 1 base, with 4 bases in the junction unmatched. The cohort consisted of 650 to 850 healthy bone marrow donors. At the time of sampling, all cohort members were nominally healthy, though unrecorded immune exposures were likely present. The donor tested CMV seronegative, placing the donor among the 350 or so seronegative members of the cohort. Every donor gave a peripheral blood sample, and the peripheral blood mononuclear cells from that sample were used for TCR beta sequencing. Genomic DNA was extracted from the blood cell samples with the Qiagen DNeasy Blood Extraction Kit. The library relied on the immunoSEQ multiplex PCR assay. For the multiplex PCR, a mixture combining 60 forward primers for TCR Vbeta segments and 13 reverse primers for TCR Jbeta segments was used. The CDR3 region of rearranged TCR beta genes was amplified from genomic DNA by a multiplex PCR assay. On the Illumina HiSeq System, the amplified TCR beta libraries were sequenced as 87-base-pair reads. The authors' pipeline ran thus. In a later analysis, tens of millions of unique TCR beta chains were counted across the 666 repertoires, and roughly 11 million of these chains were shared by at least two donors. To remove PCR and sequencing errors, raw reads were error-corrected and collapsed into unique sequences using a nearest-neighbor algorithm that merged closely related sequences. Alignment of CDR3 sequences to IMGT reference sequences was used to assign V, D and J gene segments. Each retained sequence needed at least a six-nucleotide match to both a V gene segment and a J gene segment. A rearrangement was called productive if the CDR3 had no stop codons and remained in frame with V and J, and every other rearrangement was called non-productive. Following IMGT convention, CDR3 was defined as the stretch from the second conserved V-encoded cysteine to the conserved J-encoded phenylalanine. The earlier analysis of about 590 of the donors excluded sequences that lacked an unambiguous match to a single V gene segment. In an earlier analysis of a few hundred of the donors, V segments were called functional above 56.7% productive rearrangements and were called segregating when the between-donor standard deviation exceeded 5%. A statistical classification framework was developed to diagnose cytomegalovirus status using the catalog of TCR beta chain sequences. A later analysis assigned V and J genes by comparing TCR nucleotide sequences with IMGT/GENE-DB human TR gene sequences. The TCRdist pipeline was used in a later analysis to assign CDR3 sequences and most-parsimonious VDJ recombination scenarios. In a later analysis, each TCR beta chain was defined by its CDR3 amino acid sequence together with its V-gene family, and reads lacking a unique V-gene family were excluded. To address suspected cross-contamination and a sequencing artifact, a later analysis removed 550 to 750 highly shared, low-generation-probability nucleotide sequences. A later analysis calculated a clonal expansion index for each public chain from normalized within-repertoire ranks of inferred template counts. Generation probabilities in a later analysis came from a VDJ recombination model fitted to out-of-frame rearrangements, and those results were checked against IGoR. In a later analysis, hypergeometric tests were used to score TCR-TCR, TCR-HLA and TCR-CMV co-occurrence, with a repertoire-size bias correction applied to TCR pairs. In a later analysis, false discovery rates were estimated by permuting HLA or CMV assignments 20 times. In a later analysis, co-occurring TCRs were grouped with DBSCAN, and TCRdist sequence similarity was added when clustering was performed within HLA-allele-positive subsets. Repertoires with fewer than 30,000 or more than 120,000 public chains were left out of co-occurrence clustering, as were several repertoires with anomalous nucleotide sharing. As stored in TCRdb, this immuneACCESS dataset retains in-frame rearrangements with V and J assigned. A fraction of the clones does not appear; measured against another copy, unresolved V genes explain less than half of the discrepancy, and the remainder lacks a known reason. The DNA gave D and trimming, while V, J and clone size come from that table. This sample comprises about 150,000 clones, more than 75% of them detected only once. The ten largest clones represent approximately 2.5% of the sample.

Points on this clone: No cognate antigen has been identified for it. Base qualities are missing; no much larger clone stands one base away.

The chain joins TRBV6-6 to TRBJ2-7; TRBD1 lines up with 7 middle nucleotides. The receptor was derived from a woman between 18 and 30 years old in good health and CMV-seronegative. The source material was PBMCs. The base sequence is TGTGCCAGCAGTTCGTACAGGGGTTCCTACGAGCAGTACTTC. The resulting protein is CASSSYRGSYEQYF.